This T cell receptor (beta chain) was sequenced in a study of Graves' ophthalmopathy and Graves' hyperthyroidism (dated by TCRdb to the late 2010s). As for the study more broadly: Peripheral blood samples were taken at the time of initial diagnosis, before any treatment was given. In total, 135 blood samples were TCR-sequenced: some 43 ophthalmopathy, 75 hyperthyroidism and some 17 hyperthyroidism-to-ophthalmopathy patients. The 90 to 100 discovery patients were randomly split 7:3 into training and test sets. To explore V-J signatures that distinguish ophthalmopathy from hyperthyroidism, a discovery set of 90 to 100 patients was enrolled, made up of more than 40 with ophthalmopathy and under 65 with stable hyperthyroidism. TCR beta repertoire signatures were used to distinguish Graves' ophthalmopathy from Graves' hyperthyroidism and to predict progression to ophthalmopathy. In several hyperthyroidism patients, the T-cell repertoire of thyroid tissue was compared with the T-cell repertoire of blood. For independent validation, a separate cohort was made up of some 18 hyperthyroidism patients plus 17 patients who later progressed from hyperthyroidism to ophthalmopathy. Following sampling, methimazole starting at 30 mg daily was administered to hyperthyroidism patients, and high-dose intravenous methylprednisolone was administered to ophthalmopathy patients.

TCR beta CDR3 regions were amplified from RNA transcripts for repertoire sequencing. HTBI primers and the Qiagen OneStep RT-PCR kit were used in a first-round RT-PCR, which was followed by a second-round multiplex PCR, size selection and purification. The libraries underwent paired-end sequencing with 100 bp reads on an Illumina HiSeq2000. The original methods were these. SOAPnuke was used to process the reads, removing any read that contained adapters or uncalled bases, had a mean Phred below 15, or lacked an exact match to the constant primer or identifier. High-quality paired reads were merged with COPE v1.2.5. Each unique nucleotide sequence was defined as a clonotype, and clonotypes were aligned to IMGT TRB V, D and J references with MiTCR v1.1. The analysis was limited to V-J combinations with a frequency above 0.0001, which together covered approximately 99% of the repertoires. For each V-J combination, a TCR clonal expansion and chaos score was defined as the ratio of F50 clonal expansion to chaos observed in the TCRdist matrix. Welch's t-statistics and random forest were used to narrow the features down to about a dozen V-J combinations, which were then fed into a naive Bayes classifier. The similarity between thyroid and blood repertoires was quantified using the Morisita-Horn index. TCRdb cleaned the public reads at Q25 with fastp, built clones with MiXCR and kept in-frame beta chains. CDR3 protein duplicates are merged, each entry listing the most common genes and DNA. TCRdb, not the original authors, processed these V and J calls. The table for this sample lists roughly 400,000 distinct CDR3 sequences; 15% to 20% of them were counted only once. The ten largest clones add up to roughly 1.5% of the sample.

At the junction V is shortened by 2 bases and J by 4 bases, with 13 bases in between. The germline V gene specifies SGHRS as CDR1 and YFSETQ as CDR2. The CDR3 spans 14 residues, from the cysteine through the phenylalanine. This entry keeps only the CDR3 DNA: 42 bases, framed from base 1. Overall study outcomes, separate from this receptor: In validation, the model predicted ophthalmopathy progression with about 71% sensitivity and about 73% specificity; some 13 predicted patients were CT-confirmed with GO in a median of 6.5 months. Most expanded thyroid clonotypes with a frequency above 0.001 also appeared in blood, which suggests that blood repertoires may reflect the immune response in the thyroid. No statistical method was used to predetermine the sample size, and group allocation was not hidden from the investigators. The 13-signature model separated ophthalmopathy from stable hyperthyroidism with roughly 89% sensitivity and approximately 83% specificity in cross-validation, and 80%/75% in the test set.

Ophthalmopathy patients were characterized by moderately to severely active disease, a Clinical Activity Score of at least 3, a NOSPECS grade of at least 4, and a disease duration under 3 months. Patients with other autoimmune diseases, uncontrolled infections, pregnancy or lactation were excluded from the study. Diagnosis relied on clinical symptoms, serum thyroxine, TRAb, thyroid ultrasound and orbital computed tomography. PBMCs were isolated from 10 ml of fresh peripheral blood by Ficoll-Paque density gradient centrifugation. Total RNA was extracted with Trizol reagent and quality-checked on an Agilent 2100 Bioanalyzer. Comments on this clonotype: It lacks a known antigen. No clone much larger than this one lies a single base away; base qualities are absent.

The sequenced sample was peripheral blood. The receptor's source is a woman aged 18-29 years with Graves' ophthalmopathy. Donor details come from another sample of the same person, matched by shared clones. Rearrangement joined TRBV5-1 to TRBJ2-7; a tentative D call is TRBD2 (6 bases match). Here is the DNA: TGCGCCAGCAGCTTTTTGGGAGCGGGTTACGAGCAGTACTTC. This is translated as CASSFLGAGYEQYF.